Below, 29 T cell receptor beta chains from the same sample are listed, as sequenced in a study of CD8+ T cells in alopecia areata. RNA, once extracted, was reverse transcribed into cDNA for use as the sequencing template. Sequencing used immunoSEQ multiplex PCR; TCRdb keeps in-frame clones, though not all of them. The table records fewer than 150,000 clones, around 64% of them present only once. Sequenced material: CD4+ T cells sorted from blood. The receptor source for this set is a human donor in good health.

This clone was seen a handful of times. The chain links TRBV19 to TRBJ2-3; tentatively, D is TRBD1 or TRBD2 (5 bases each). The CDR3 has 13 residues. Trimming took off 4 bases at V and 6 bases at J, with 11 bases between the two ends. Germline V gene data show CDR1 as LNHDA and CDR2 as SQIVND (reference sequence). The CDR3 coding sequence is TGTGCCAGTAGTAGTCAGGGAGCGGATACGCAGTATTTT. Protein sequence: CASSSQGADTQYF.

This clone was found once. The CDR3 region is CASRNPGQGYEQYF. CDR3 in DNA: TGTGCCAGCAGGAATCCGGGACAGGGCTACGAGCAGTACTTC. The chain is built from TRBV5-4 and TRBJ2-7, with 9 nucleotides matching TRBD1. Germline CDR1 SGHNT, CDR2 YYREEE (reference sequence). V lost 5 bases, J lost 3 bases, and 6 bases stayed unmatched. This CDR3 spans 14 amino acids.

This clone was seen a handful of times. The genes are TRBV7-9 and TRBJ2-5; D unclear. The CDR3 contains 13 residues. Trimming cost V 2 bases and J 2 bases, with 6 bases left between them. The germline CDR1 and CDR2 sequences are SEHNR and FQNEAQ (reference sequence). CDR3 residues: CASSLTVQETQYF. The CDR3 DNA reads TGTGCCAGCAGCTTAACCGTACAAGAGACCCAGTACTTC.

This clone was seen once. The chain has TRBV7-8 and TRBJ2-7, with 7 bases lining up with TRBD2. This CDR3 has 15 amino acids. Germline V lookup: CDR1 SGHVS, CDR2 FQNEAQ. V was clipped by 5 bases and J by 0 bases; unmatched bases: 7. The CDR3 nucleotides read TGTGCCAGCAGCCCGAGGGAGGGACTCTCCTACGAGCAGTACTTC. Translated, it gives CASSPREGLSYEQYF.

The table lists this clone with a few counts. The chain employs TRBV29-1 and TRBJ1-2, with 9 bases identical to TRBD1. CDR3 size: 16 residues. Germline CDR1 and CDR2: SQVTM and ANQGSEA. After removal of 3 bases from V and 5 bases from J, the junction contained 13 bases not matched to a gene. Written as DNA, the CDR3 is TGCAGCGTTGAGGCGGGGACAGGGTTCAAGGAGTATGGCTACACCTTC. Translation: CSVEAGTGFKEYGYTF.

V gene TRBV5-1 combines with J gene TRBJ2-2; D gene ambiguous. Deletions cut 0 bases from V and 0 bases from J, with 3 bases between. The CDR3 covers 14 residues. CDR1 is SGHRS and CDR2 is YFSETQ in the germline V gene. CDR3 in amino acids: CASSLDSNTGELFF. The DNA for the CDR3 is TGCGCCAGCAGCTTGGACTCGAACACCGGGGAGCTGTTTTTT. The full variable domain, completed using reference TRBV5-1 and TRBJ2-2, is KAGVTQTPRYLIKTRGQQVTLSCSPISGHRSVSWYQQTPGQGLQFLFEYFSETQRNKGNFPGRFSGRQFSNSRSEMNVSTLELGDSALYLCASSLDSNTGELFFGEGSRLTVL.

The chain carries TRBV30 and TRBJ1-1; D is perhaps TRBD1 (5 bases). V lost 5 bases, J lost 7 bases, and 11 bases lay in between. The CDR3 covers 11 residues. The V gene's germline CDR1 is GTSNPN and CDR2 SVGIG (reference sequence). CDR3 nucleotides: TGTGCCTGGGCTCCCAGGGATGAAGCTTTCTTT. Protein: CAWAPRDEAFF. The entire variable domain, with the rest obtained from reference TRBV30 and TRBJ1-1, is as follows: SQTIHQWPATLVQPVGSPLSLECTVEGTSNPNLYWYRQAAGRGLQLLFYSVGIGQISSEVPQNLSASRPQDRQFILSSKKLLLSDSGFYLCAWAPRDEAFFGQGTRLTVV.

This clone was seen just once. The chain joins TRBV29-1 to TRBJ1-2; D remains ambiguous. The germline CDR1 and CDR2 sequences are SQVTM and ANQGSEA. The V gene lost 4 bases and the J gene lost 4 bases, with 10 bases spanning the gap. The CDR3 runs to 12 residues. CDR3 region: CSVVGQVYGYTF. CDR3 sequence (DNA): TGCAGCGTTGTAGGGCAGGTCTATGGCTACACCTTC.

There are a few counts of this clone. This chain connects TRBV4-1 to TRBJ2-3; TRBD2 matches at 9 bases. CDR3 length: 16 amino acids. CDR1 is MGHRA and CDR2 is YSYEKL in the germline V gene. The V and J ends lost 1 base and 2 bases, in that order; junction bases with no gene match: 4. CDR3 region: CASSQATSGNTDTQYF. CDR3 nucleotides: TGCGCCAGCAGCCAAGCGACTAGCGGAAACACAGATACGCAGTATTTT.

The chain employs TRBV2 and TRBJ1-6; D uncertain. Germline V gives CDR1 SNHLY, CDR2 FYNNEI. The CDR3 is made up of 13 amino acids. V dropped 5 bases and J dropped 10 bases, with 12 bases sitting between them. The CDR3 DNA is TGTGCCAGCAGTCCCGCATTGGGCTCACCCCTCCACTTT. Translation: CASSPALGSPLHF.

The J gene is TRBJ1-4, the V gene TRBV7-2; 7 bases align to TRBD1. CDR1 and CDR2 from the germline V gene are SGHTA and FQGNSA. The trim removed 5 bases at V and 3 bases at J, leaving 6 bases unmatched. The CDR3 is 15 residues long. CDR3 DNA: TGTGCCAGCAGCCTTAGGGGGCTTGCTAATGAAAAACTGTTTTTT. Its protein product is CASSLRGLANEKLFF.

The chain uses TRBV30 and TRBJ1-6, with 8 positions matching TRBD1. The CDR3 contains 12 residues. The germline V gene encodes CDR1 GTSNPN and CDR2 SVGIG (reference sequence). V lost 2 bases and J lost 15; bases outside the gene matches: 6. The CDR3 protein is CAWSSPGGLLHF. For the CDR3, the DNA is TGTGCCTGGAGTTCCCCAGGGGGCCTCCTCCACTTT.

The chain links TRBV6-1 to TRBJ1-6; D remains unclear. The V and J ends lost 1 base and 8 bases respectively, with 9 bases between them. CDR3 length equals 14 residues. Germline values: CDR1 MNHNS, CDR2 SASEGT. CDR3 in DNA: TGTGCCAGCAGTGAAGAACAGTTGGATTCACCCCTCCACTTT. Encoded protein: CASSEEQLDSPLHF.

V and J are TRBV9 and TRBJ1-4; 7 bases line up with TRBD1. Germline CDR1 and CDR2: SGDLS and YYNGEE. The V gene end was trimmed by 3 bases and the J gene end by 7 bases; junction bases not matched to a gene: 6. The length of the CDR3 is 14 residues. This CDR3 is CASSGRDSPEKLFF. For the CDR3, the DNA is TGTGCCAGCAGCGGCCGGGACAGCCCTGAAAAACTGTTTTTT.

The table lists this clone with a few counts. The CDR3 spells CSVADRAGSGANVLTF. For the CDR3, the DNA is TGCAGCGTTGCGGACCGCGCCGGCTCTGGGGCCAACGTCCTGACTTTC. This sequence joins TRBV29-1 and TRBJ2-6, with D unclear. Trimming removed 4 bases at V and 0 bases at J, with 13 bases between. Germline assignment: CDR1 SQVTM and CDR2 ANQGSEA. The length of the CDR3 is 16 residues.

This clone was seen only a few times. V gene TRBV30 combines with J gene TRBJ1-2; TRBD1 matches 8 bases. Germline CDR1 and CDR2: GTSNPN and SVGIG (reference sequence). The CDR3 is 12 amino acids. The junction had 1 base not matched to a gene; V was cut back by 1 base and J by 6 bases. The CDR3 region has the DNA TGTGCCTGGAGTGCAGGGGGCGATGGCTACACCTTC. Protein product: CAWSAGGDGYTF.

The J gene is TRBJ2-4, the V gene TRBV11-2; D is ambiguous. V dropped 4 bases and J dropped 0 bases, with 16 bases sitting between them. The V gene's germline CDR1 is SGHAT and CDR2 FQNNGV. The CDR3 spans 17 residues. CDR3 sequence: CASSSITGRLAKNIQYF. In nucleotides, the CDR3 is TGTGCCAGCAGCTCAATCACGGGCAGATTAGCCAAAAACATTCAGTACTTC.

The chain joins TRBV10-2 to TRBJ2-4; 10 bases match TRBD1. V lost 9 bases to trimming and J lost 3 bases; unmatched junction nucleotides: 5. Germline V gene lookup returns CDR1 WSHSY and CDR2 SAAADI. There are 14 residues in the CDR3. The CDR3 is CASGTGDYKNIQYF. The CDR3 DNA sequence: TGCGCCAGTGGGACAGGGGATTACAAAAACATTCAGTACTTC.

CDR3 sequence (DNA): TGCGCCAGCAGCGACACACAGGGGGAGAACACTGAAGCTTTCTTT. Translating gives CASSDTQGENTEAFF. The chain couples TRBV10-1 to TRBJ1-1; 8 nucleotides agree with TRBD1. This CDR3 contains 15 residues. V gave up 6 bases and J gave up 1 base; unmatched junction bases: 7. Germline-derived CDR1 and CDR2 are WNHNN and SYGVQD (reference sequence).

The chain uses TRBV29-1 and TRBJ1-2; D not resolved. Germline loops: CDR1 SQVTM, CDR2 ANQGSEA. This CDR3 region has 14 residues. V was shortened by 0 bases and J by 5 bases, with 13 bases between the two germline ends. In DNA form, the CDR3 reads TGCAGCGTTGAAGACCTTTCGGGATCGTATGGCTACACCTTC. Residues: CSVEDLSGSYGYTF.

The V and J genes are TRBV18 and TRBJ1-1; D is uncertain. The CDR3 contains 14 residues. Germline V gene sequence: CDR1 KGHSH, CDR2 LQKENI. Trimming removed 3 bases at V and 1 base at J, with 9 bases between. CDR3 sequence (DNA): TGTGCCAGCTCACCGTCGTTTCAGAACACTGAAGCTTTCTTT. It codes for CASSPSFQNTEAFF.

This clone turned up a few times. The chain is built from TRBV2 and TRBJ1-1; 8 positions match TRBD1. Germline V gene data show CDR1 as SNHLY and CDR2 as FYNNEI. V shed 7 bases, J shed 6 bases, and the junction held 10 bases outside the gene matches. This CDR3 has 14 amino acids. This CDR3 is CASKPGQALSEAFF. CDR3 coding DNA: TGTGCCAGCAAACCGGGACAGGCGCTCTCTGAAGCTTTCTTT.

The chain uses TRBV19 and TRBJ2-6; TRBD2 might be the D (6 bases). Trimming removed 10 bases from V and 0 bases from J, with 7 bases in between. This CDR3 region has 13 residues. Looked up from germline, CDR1 is LNHDA and CDR2 is SQIVND (reference sequence). CDR3 region: CATGDSGANVLTF. The CDR3 DNA follows: TGTGCCACGGGGGACTCTGGGGCCAACGTCCTGACTTTC.

This clone was found a few times. The rearrangement uses TRBV11-2 and TRBJ2-3, with 7 bases matching TRBD1. With 4 bases clipped from V and 1 base from J, the junction kept 8 bases outside the gene matches. CDR1 SGHAT and CDR2 FQNNGV come from the germline V gene. This CDR3 region has 16 residues. In DNA, the CDR3 is TGTGCCAGCAGCTCGACAGGGAGAGGGGGCACAGATACGCAGTATTTT. It is translated as CASSSTGRGGTDTQYF.

The table lists this clone with a few counts. The genes are TRBV6-5 and TRBJ1-1, with a weak D call TRBD1 (6 bases). The CDR3 covers 13 residues. CDR1 is MNHEY, CDR2 SVGAGI, per germline. V lost 8 bases and J 7 bases, leaving 17 bases between the germline ends. The CDR3 protein is CASRTGQRSEAFF. The DNA for the CDR3 is TGTGCCAGCCGAACGGGACAACGGAGTGAAGCTTTCTTT.

The J gene is TRBJ2-5, the V gene TRBV15; D possibly corresponds to TRBD1 (6 bases). Germline-derived CDR1 and CDR2 are LNHNV and YYDKDF (reference sequence). V gave up 5 bases and J gave up 4 bases, with 11 bases separating them. The CDR3 spans 13 residues. In nucleotides, the CDR3 is TGTGCCACCAGCTCCCCAGGGGTAGAGACCCAGTACTTC. This translates into CATSSPGVETQYF.

The V and J genes are TRBV5-1 and TRBJ2-7; D not certain. The CDR3 totals 14 residues. Germline-derived CDR1 and CDR2 are SGHRS and YFSETQ. Trimming cost V 1 base and J 3 bases, with 11 bases left between them. The CDR3 sequence: CASSLNMEHYEQYF. The CDR3 coding sequence is TGCGCCAGCAGCTTGAATATGGAGCACTACGAGCAGTACTTC.

The chain combines TRBV5-4 with TRBJ2-7; 8 positions agree with TRBD2. The germline V gene has CDR1 SGHNT and CDR2 YYREEE (reference sequence). The CDR3 length is 14 residues. Unmatched junction bases numbered 6, after V lost 4 bases and J lost 3 bases. CDR3 DNA: TGTGCCAGCAGCGATGCGGGGGGTATCTACGAGCAGTACTTC. As protein: CASSDAGGIYEQYF.

The rearrangement joins TRBV29-1 to TRBJ1-1, with D unclear. V lost 6 bases and J lost 8, with 16 bases in between. Germline V CDR1 and CDR2: SQVTM, ANQGSEA. The CDR3 has 12 residues. DNA for the CDR3: TGCAGCGTCGGACGGAGTGAGTCCGAAGCTTTCTTT. Its protein is CSVGRSESEAFF.